This T cell receptor (beta chain) was documented in a study of regulatory T cells in long-lasting Graves disease (TCRdb year 2021). About the investigation overall: Antithyroid drugs had been taken for less than 3 months by newly diagnosed Graves' disease patients. Peripheral blood TCR sequencing and RNA sequencing compared persistent Graves' disease patients with newly diagnosed Graves' disease patients. The study took place in China and was registered as a clinical trial. TCR sequencing covered some 13 persistent and approximately 20 newly diagnosed Graves' disease patients, some 33 samples in total. Study-level results and caveats: TRBV28, TRBJ1-2 and TRBJ2-5 were preferentially used in persistent disease, while TRBV20-1 and TRBJ2-1 were favored in newly diagnosed disease. The small sample size was acknowledged by the authors as a limitation that may reduce accuracy. Compared with newly diagnosed patients, persistent Graves' disease patients had lower TCR Shannon entropy and fewer highly expanded clones, which suggests clonal expansion. Only peripheral blood was studied, because thyroid tissue, the primary lesion, was inaccessible. Persistent patients shared more public clonotypes among themselves (2,741) than newly diagnosed patients did (about 970). Sequencing and analysis were restricted to the TCR beta chain.

Library preparation was by multiplex PCR. These reads were obtained on an Illumina HiSeq 4000. To build TCR beta libraries, CDR3 regions were amplified by Arm-PCR using iRepertoire HTBI primers. Before sequencing, the PCR products underwent gel purification. Regarding the original processing steps: Across samples, roughly 60 TRBV and 13 to 15 TRBJ segments were identified and used for gene usage analysis of CDR3 amino acid clonotypes. Filtered high-quality paired reads were merged into contigs using COPE and FqMerger. Contigs were aligned with BLAST to IMGT TRBV, TRBD and TRBJ reference genes, and CDR3 was defined per IMGT. Clonotypes above 0.1% frequency were classified as highly expanded clones. Shannon entropy was used to measure repertoire diversity, and the Gini coefficient was used to measure V-J evenness. A clonotype was considered public if more than one individual shared it. The public reads were quality trimmed at Q25 with fastp and then assembled into clones with MiXCR by TCRdb, keeping productive beta chains. Each entry merges the rows of one CDR3 protein and shows their most common DNA and genes. Clone size and V and J calls follow TCRdb, not the original study. The sample records about 620,000 distinct CDR3 sequences, approximately 15% of which are singletons. About 20% of the sample is held by the ten biggest clonotypes.

The sample's time point, from its label and the paper: newly diagnosed GD, antithyroid drugs for less than 3 months. For both TCR sequencing and RNA sequencing, RNA was extracted from PBMCs in TRIzol. The diagnosis of Graves' disease followed American Thyroid Association guidelines. Patients were recruited from an endocrinology department in Xi'an, China. Each patient gave roughly 10 milliliters of peripheral blood, collected in an EDTA anticoagulant tube. Ficoll Paque Plus density gradient separation was used to isolate PBMCs, and no further T cell sorting was performed. RNA quality was checked with an Agilent 2100 Bioanalyzer and agarose gel, and concentration with a NanoDrop 2000. Its CDR3 holds 15 amino acids, cysteine through phenylalanine. The retained sequence is limited to the CDR3, 45 bases, with the frame set at the first base. CDR1 KGHDR and CDR2 SFDVKD were looked up in the germline V gene. Deletion took 5 bases off V and 5 bases off J, with a span of 17 bases between the germline ends.

The table lists this clonotype with many counts. Its antigen remains undetermined. No base qualities exist here, and no much larger clone lies one base off it. These data were also reused for a study on T cells in Graves' hyperthyroidism and ophthalmopathy. Per the second study: Stable Graves' hyperthyroidism was defined as the absence of progression to ophthalmopathy over 18 months of follow-up. Hyperthyroidism patients were newly diagnosed, with disease duration under 2 months, and aged 18 to 65 years. Any patient with an uncontrolled infection, another autoimmune disease, pregnancy or lactation was excluded. Diagnoses were established on the basis of clinical symptoms, serum thyroxine and TRAb, thyroid ultrasound, and orbital computed tomography. For the first round of RT-PCR on the TCR CDR3, the HTBI primer set was used together with the Qiagen OneStep RT-PCR kit. Most expanded thyroid clonotypes (frequency above 0.001) were also found in blood, which suggests that blood repertoires may mirror thyroid immune responses. A 13 V-J signature model separated ophthalmopathy from stable hyperthyroidism, with about 90% sensitivity and 81.08% specificity in cross-validation and 80%/75% in testing. During validation, the model predicted progression to ophthalmopathy a median of about 6.5 months ahead of onset, with around 65% sensitivity and roughly 75% specificity. TCR V-J signatures able to tell the groups apart were searched for in a discovery cohort of 95 or so patients, of whom under 45 had Graves' ophthalmopathy and 57 had stable Graves' hyperthyroidism. Prospective prediction of ophthalmopathy was tested in an independent validation cohort consisting of roughly 19 hyperthyroidism patients and some 15 patients who later progressed to ophthalmopathy. For training and testing, the 100 or so patients in the discovery cohort were randomly divided in a 7:3 ratio. Thyroid tissue and blood T-cell repertoires from roughly 6 Graves' hyperthyroidism patients were also compared in the study. After blood sampling, hyperthyroidism patients were treated with methimazole at a starting dose of 30 mg daily, and ophthalmopathy patients were treated with high-dose intravenous methylprednisolone. The libraries were constructed in a second round of multiplex PCR and then size-selected and purified. Sequencing of the libraries was done on an Illumina HiSeq2000 using paired-end 100 bp reads. SOAPnuke was used to process the raw data, with reads discarded if the reads contained adapters or uncalled bases, had a mean Phred below 15, or lacked an exact constant-primer or identifier match. COPE v1.2.5 was used to merge the high-quality paired reads, and each unique nucleotide sequence was defined as a clonotype. MiTCR v1.1 was used to align the clonotypes against IMGT TRBV, TRBD and TRBJ reference segments. Analysis was restricted to V-J combinations with a frequency above 0.0001, which covered 99.2% of repertoires. The TCS score was defined as F50 (clonal expansion) divided by E x V (chaos), with BLOSUM62-based TCRdist calculated between CDR3 peptides within each V-J. Welch's t-statistics and random forest reduced fewer than 600 V-J features to 13, which were used in a naive Bayes classifier (R e1071). Sample size was not statistically predetermined, and blinding of investigators to group allocation was not performed. The paper reports TCR Vbeta CDR3 sequencing of some 140 peripheral blood samples: 43 ophthalmopathy, fewer than 85 hyperthyroidism and around 17 progressor patients.

Sequences were derived from peripheral blood mononuclear cells (PBMCs), sampled at new diagnosis, from a patient treated with antithyroid drugs. The receptor was isolated from a young woman with Graves disease. Donor details come from another sample of the same person, matched by shared clones. The V and J segments used are TRBV24-1 and TRBJ1-1, with TRBD1 perhaps the D gene, on 5 matching bases. The CDR3 in this case is CATSARGEGKTEAFF. The nucleotide sequence reads as follows: TGTGCCACCAGTGCCAGAGGGGAAGGGAAGACTGAAGCTTTCTTT.